A selection of T cell receptor beta chains follows, all from one sample in a study. TCRdb fed the 5' RACE reads into MiXCR, producing one record per CDR3 protein. The data show approximately 58,000 distinct CDR3 sequences, approximately 27% seen once. Sequenced sample: tumor-infiltrating Tregs sorted from the breast tumor. Receptor source: a female donor with breast cancer. Both conserved end residues are part of each CDR3.

>TRBJ2-5|TRBV6-6
CASSYSGREGWLETQYF
>TRBJ2-1|TRBV5-1
CASSLRDPLNEQFF
>TRBJ1-3|TRBV4-2
CASSPQMKGQGFSGNTIYF
>TRBJ1-1|TRBV12-3/TRBV12-4
CATGNYGAFF
>TRBJ2-3|TRBV5-1
CASSLAPGGTTDTQYF
>TRBJ2-1|TRBV11-2
CASSIRGEQFF
>TRBJ2-4|TRBV6-2/TRBV6-3
CASSYGGNLNIQYF
>TRBJ1-2|TRBV20-1
CSARDRTPYGYTF
>TRBJ1-2|TRBV28
CASRRGGTRYGYTF
>TRBJ2-5|TRBV4-2
CASSQDLSGRTETQYF
>TRBJ2-2|TRBV5-6
CASRGRRTGELFF
>TRBJ1-2|TRBV7-2
CASSSTPGHGYTF
>TRBJ2-7|TRBV20-1
CSASRRDRGGEQYF
>TRBJ2-7|TRBV11-2
CASSLDLPPSYEQYF
>TRBJ2-7|TRBV20-1
CSARDAGSSYEQYF
>TRBJ1-2|TRBV4-1
CASSRDQYGYTF
>TRBJ2-1|TRBV9
CASSAGTEGNEQFF
>TRBJ1-4|TRBV7-8
CASSLASRSPNEKLFF
>TRBJ1-6|TRBV25-1
CASKSQLYNSPLHF
>TRBJ2-5|TRBV18
CASSPPQETQYF
>TRBJ1-1|TRBV29-1
CSVVSWDRSTEAFF
>TRBJ1-4|TRBV6-6
CASSYRALNEKLFF
>TRBJ1-3|TRBV7-8
CASRGQLGNTIYF
>TRBJ1-1|TRBV7-2
CASSFHGQMNTEAFF
>TRBJ2-5|TRBV28
CASVGRGLGSDLEQETQYF
>TRBJ1-2|TRBV29-1
CSVHGQDYGYTF
>TRBJ2-2|TRBV5-1
CASSLARTGGPGELFF
>TRBJ1-3|TRBV5-1
CASSLQSYSGNTIYF
>TRBJ2-3|TRBV7-2
CASSSPGDYTDTQYF
>TRBJ2-7|TRBV4-2
CASSQETSGSYRYEQYF
>TRBJ2-5|TRBV5-1
CASSLESGRQETQYF
>TRBJ1-6|TRBV9
CASSRDSFNSPLHF
>TRBJ1-4|TRBV20-1
CSARDSGVGEKLFF
>TRBJ2-7|TRBV5-1
CASRRGTSGSTLDEQYF
>TRBJ1-2|TRBV12-3/TRBV12-4
CASGIRVRDREVANYGYTF
>TRBJ2-7|TRBV28
CASSSAGESREQYF
>TRBJ2-1|TRBV6-1
CACNEGTSGRDEQFF
>TRBJ2-7|TRBV27
CASSLSGLAVTYEQYF
>TRBJ1-2|TRBV20-1
CSARSGREFAFTF
>TRBJ1-3|TRBV20-1
CSATRTGARNTIYF
>TRBJ2-3|TRBV20-1
CSAGESLAGGYTQYF
>TRBJ1-1|TRBV3-1
CASSLLQSNTEAFF
>TRBJ2-2|TRBV20-1
CSARDGARTGELLF
>TRBJ2-5|TRBV2
CASSELKGDETQYF
>TRBJ2-1|TRBV12-3/TRBV12-4
CASSPLAGGPLEQFF